A selection of T cell receptor beta chains follows, all from one sample in a study of T cell changes during pregnancy in multiple sclerosis. The table came from immunoSEQ multiplex PCR; TCRdb's copy has only in-frame clones and leaves some out. The sample holds roughly 89,000 clones, approximately 94% seen once. Sequences were derived from peripheral blood, sampled in the third trimester of pregnancy. The source is a female donor with multiple sclerosis, enrolled in a pregnancy study. The CDR3 runs from the conserved cysteine through the conserved F or W. A D gene is named only where the DNA matches it firmly. Rows give clone size only sometimes, using once, few, many, or a class for an expanded clone.

>TRBV11-2|NA|TRBJ2-7|NA
TGTGCCAGCAGCTTAGCACTAGCATCCTACGAGCAGTACTTC
CASSLALASYEQYF
>TRBV7-2|NA|TRBJ2-7|NA
TGTGCCAGCAGCAAACCCCCACACTACGAGCAGTACTTC
CASSKPPHYEQYF
>TRBV19|TRBD1|TRBJ2-2|NA
TGTGCCAGTAGTCCGCCGACAGGGTTAATCGGGGCCGGGGAGCTGTTTTTT
CASSPPTGLIGAGELFF
>TRBV5-1|NA|TRBJ2-5|NA
TGCGCCAGCAGCTTGGGGGGCGCGGGAAGCCAAGAGACCCAGTACTTC
CASSLGGAGSQETQYF
>TRBV7-9|NA|TRBJ2-5|NA
TGTGCCAGCAGCCCAGGGGTGGTACCCACCGGGCGGGAGACCCAGTACTTC
CASSPGVVPTGRETQYF
>TRBV28|TRBD1|TRBJ1-4|NA
TGTGCCAGCAGTTTAGGGACAGGGAATGAAAAACTGTTTTTT
CASSLGTGNEKLFF
>TRBV2|NA|TRBJ2-3|NA
TGTGCCAGCAGTGATGACTCGGGAAGCACAGATACGCAGTATTTT
CASSDDSGSTDTQYF
>TRBV29-1|NA|TRBJ2-2|NA
TGCAGCGTTGAAAAGGGGGTGGCCACCGGGGAGCTGTTTTTT
CSVEKGVATGELFF
>TRBV11-2|NA|TRBJ2-7|NA
TGTGCCAGCAGCTTTCGGAGGAGCTCCTACGAGCAGTACTTC
CASSFRRSSYEQYF
>TRBV9|TRBD1|TRBJ1-1|NA
TGTGCCAGCAGCGTTGGACCAGGGGGGTTGAACACTGAAGCTTTCTTT
CASSVGPGGLNTEAFF
>TRBV4-2|NA|TRBJ2-7|NA
TGTGCCAGCCCCCCTAGACCCGAGGATGAGCAGTACTTC
CASPPRPEDEQYF
>TRBV5-4|NA|TRBJ2-7|NA
TGTGCCAGCAGCTTGGTCCCTAGCGCGCCTCTCGACGAGCAGTACTTC
CASSLVPSAPLDEQYF
>TRBV10-3|NA|TRBJ2-5|NA
TGTGCCATCAGTGAGTCTCAGACAGCTCAAGAGACCCAGTACTTC
CAISESQTAQETQYF
>TRBV5-6|NA|TRBJ2-1|NA
TGTGCCAGCAGCTTCCGACAGTACAATGAGCAGTTCTTC
CASSFRQYNEQFF
>TRBV11-1|NA|TRBJ2-5|NA
TGTGCCAGCAGCGACGACCGGAAATTAGACTACCTCGGTGGGACCCAGTACTTC
CASSDDRKLDYLGGTQYF
>TRBV18|TRBD2|TRBJ2-7|NA
TGTGCCAGCTCACCACCGCAGCTAGCGGGAGCCTCCTACGAGCAGTACTTC
CASSPPQLAGASYEQYF
>TRBV25-1|NA|TRBJ2-7|NA
TGTGCCAGCAGTGCCAGCGTCTACGAGCAGTACTTC
CASSASVYEQYF
>TRBV28|NA|TRBJ1-5|NA
TGTGCCAGCAGCTTTTACGCGCAGGTTCTCAATCAGCCCCAGCATTTT
CASSFYAQVLNQPQHF
>TRBV14|TRBD2|TRBJ2-1|NA
TGTGCCAGCAGCCAAAGCGGGGTCTACAATGAGCAGTTCTTC
CASSQSGVYNEQFF
>TRBV19|TRBD1|TRBJ1-4|few
TGTGCCACCTGGGGACAGGGTGGAGAAAAACTGTTTTTT
CATWGQGGEKLFF
>TRBV14|TRBD1|TRBJ2-1|once
TGTGCCAGCAGCCAAAGACAGGGTCCCCCTTACAATGAGCAGTTCTTC
CASSQRQGPPYNEQFF
>TRBV7-9|NA|TRBJ1-1|NA
TGTGCCAGCAGCTCAAACACTGAAGCTTTCTTT
CASSSNTEAFF
>TRBV2|NA|TRBJ2-1|NA
TGTGCCAGCAGTGAAACGCGGGACAATGAGCAGTTCTTC
CASSETRDNEQFF
>TRBV2|TRBD1|TRBJ2-3|NA
TGTGCCAGCAGTAAAAATTCCCCAGGGGGCGGCCAGGGGGGTACGCAGTATTTT
CASSKNSPGGGQGGTQYF
>TRBV28|TRBD1|TRBJ2-6|NA
TGTGCCAGCAGTTGGGGACAGGGGACGGCCAACGTCCTGACTTTC
CASSWGQGTANVLTF
>TRBV5-8|TRBD2|TRBJ2-5|NA
TGTGCCAGCAGCTATAATAGCGGGAAAGCTCAAGAAACCCAGTACTTC
CASSYNSGKAQETQYF